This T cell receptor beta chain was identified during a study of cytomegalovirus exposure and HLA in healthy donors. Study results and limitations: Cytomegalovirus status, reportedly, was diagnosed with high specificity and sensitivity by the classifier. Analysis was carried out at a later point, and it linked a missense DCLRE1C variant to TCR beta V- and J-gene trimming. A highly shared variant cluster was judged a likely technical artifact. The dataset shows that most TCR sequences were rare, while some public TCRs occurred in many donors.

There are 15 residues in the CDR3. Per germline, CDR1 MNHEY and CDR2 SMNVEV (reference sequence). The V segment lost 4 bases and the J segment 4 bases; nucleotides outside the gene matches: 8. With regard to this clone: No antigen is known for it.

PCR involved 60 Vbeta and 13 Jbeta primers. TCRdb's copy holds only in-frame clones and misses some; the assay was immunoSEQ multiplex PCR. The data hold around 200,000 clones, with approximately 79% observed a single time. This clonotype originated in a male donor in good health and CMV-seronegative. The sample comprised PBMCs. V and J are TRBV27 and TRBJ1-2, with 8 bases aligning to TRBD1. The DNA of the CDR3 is TGTGCCAGCAGTTCACCCTCGACAGGGGCCTATGGCTACACCTTC. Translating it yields CASSSPSTGAYGYTF.